This TCR beta chain was identified during a study of response to subunit inactivated influenza vaccine. The study's findings and limits: A suggestion made by the authors is that each seasonal influenza vaccination recruits few new T cells.

Each CDR3 protein is one row after TCRdb ran MiXCR on the RT-PCR reads. The data hold about 520,000 distinct CDR3 sequences, with 25% observed a single time. Trimming left V 6 bases short and J 8 bases short, with 7 bases between. This CDR3 is 11 amino acids long. This clonotype was picked up many times. Antigen unknown. The chain uses TRBV12-3 or TRBV12-4 and TRBJ2-2; D is uncertain. Sequenced material: CD4+ T cells sorted from PBMCs, taken 5 days after vaccination. The receptor was derived from a man aged 45-60 years who received an inactivated influenza vaccine. DNA of the CDR3: TGTGCCAGCAGCCGCCGGGGGGAGCTGTTTTTT. Protein sequence: CASSRRGELFF.